This passage covers 18 T cell receptor beta chains from one sample sequenced in a study of read filtering for tumor transcriptome and immune sequencing (TCRdb year 2020). The sequencer listed for this sample is Illumina HiSeq 4000. The Immunoverse kit was used to build TCR libraries from 400 to 500 ng RNA, with molecular barcoded adaptors covering alpha/delta and beta/gamma chains. Through fastp at Q25 and MiXCR, TCRdb rebuilt clones from the public reads, retaining in-frame beta chains. Every distinct CDR3 protein forms one entry, paired with its most common genes and DNA. For this sample there are more than 100,000 distinct CDR3 sequences; approximately 13% appear just once. Roughly 7.6% of the sample comes from the top ten. What was sequenced was a population of CD138-negative cells sorted from bone marrow. The cell subset or site label corresponds to: bone marrow mononuclear cells depleted of CD138+ plasma/myeloma cells by negative magnetic selection. The receptors were sampled from a donor over 35 with multiple myeloma.

Ten or more counts support this clonotype. This sequence joins TRBV7-3 and TRBJ2-1; TRBD2 agrees at 14 bases. The CDR3 sequence is 18 residues long. V gave up 5 bases and J gave up 1 base; unmatched junction bases: 7. CDR1 SGHTA and CDR2 FQGTGA come from the germline V gene. The CDR3 reads CASSPGTSGSGSYNEQFF. The DNA of the CDR3 is TGTGCCAGCAGCCCAGGGACTAGCGGGAGTGGTTCCTACAATGAGCAGTTCTTC.

This clonotype was observed many times. The DNA for the CDR3 is TGCAGTGCTAGGCCCCAGGGTTTTGATTCACCCCTCCACTTT. It translates to CSARPQGFDSPLHF. This chain links TRBV20-1 with TRBJ1-6; D possibly corresponds to TRBD1 (5 bases). V lost 3 bases and J lost 8, with 14 bases in between. The CDR3 has 14 residues. The germline CDR1 and CDR2 sequences are DFQATT and SNEGSKA (reference sequence).

At least ten counts were recorded for this clonotype. The CDR3 ends on some other residue instead of the conserved phenylalanine or tryptophan, so this is likely a read error. The chain links TRBV18 to TRBJ2-5, with D perhaps matching TRBD2 (5 bases). The CDR3 length is 17 residues. Germline V lookup: CDR1 KGHSH, CDR2 LQKENI. V lost 2 bases and J 4 bases, leaving 20 bases between the germline ends. DNA of the CDR3: TGTGCCAGCTCACCAGTTGTTGGGCGGACTGGCGGAGAGACCCAGTACCTC. Protein product: CASSPVVGRTGGETQYL.

This rearrangement joins TRBV12-3 or TRBV12-4 to TRBJ1-1; D not certain. V gave up 0 bases and J gave up 4 bases, with 9 bases separating them. This CDR3 comprises 14 residues. This CDR3 is CASSLAEGLTEAFF. The CDR3 nucleotides read TGTGCCAGCAGTTTAGCGGAGGGTCTCACTGAAGCTTTCTTT.

To note about this clonotype: Since the CDR3 does not end with the conserved phenylalanine or tryptophan, this likely comes from a read error. The V gene is TRBV12-3 or TRBV12-4, the J gene TRBJ2-1, with 8 bases lining up with TRBD2. The CDR3 contains 16 residues. Trimming took 2 bases from V and 10 from J; bases not matched to a gene: 13. The CDR3 region is CASSLSAGDSFSEQFY. DNA for the CDR3: TGTGCCAGCAGTTTATCAGCGGGAGACTCCTTTAGCGAGCAGTTCTAC.

In nucleotides, the CDR3 is TGTGCCAGCAGCTTCCGGACTAGCGGGACCTTATACAATGAGCAGTTCTTC. Residues: CASSFRTSGTLYNEQFF. This sequence joins TRBV5-6 and TRBJ2-1; 12 bases agree with TRBD2. The junction had 7 bases not matched to a gene; V was cut back by 2 bases and J by 4 bases. Germline-derived CDR1 and CDR2 are SGHDT and YYEEEE. CDR3 length: 17 residues.

The sample holds many counts of this clonotype. The rearrangement uses TRBV10-3 and TRBJ2-1; TRBD1 agrees at 8 bases. The V gene's germline CDR1 is ENHRY and CDR2 SYGVKD. Germline trimming cut 0 bases from V and 7 bases from J; bases unmatched to any gene: 5. The CDR3 totals 15 residues. The CDR3 nucleotides are TGTGCCATCAGTGAGTCGACTCGGACAGGGAATGAGCAGTTCTTC. This sequence encodes CAISESTRTGNEQFF.

This clonotype was seen ten or more times. This chain uses TRBV7-9 with TRBJ2-1, with D unresolved. Trimming removed 1 base at V and 9 bases at J, with 10 bases between. The CDR3 extends over 13 amino acids. Per the germline V gene, CDR1 is SEHNR and CDR2 is FQNEAQ (reference sequence). The CDR3 nucleotides read TGTGCCAGCAGCTTAGTTGAGCTGAGTGAGCAGTTCTTC. This encodes CASSLVELSEQFF.

This clonotype was recorded many times. An end of the junction differs from the germline gene, which may be a read error. The rearrangement joins TRBV5-1 to TRBJ2-7; either TRBD1 or TRBD2 may fit D (5 bases each). This CDR3 is built from 14 residues. CDR1 is SGHRS, CDR2 YFSETQ, per germline. CDR3 region: CASSLGTGTYEQYF. The DNA of the CDR3 is TGTGCCAGCAGCTTAGGGACCGGGACCTACGAGCAGTACTTC.

The gene calls are TRBV6-2 or TRBV6-3 and TRBJ2-6; a possible D gene is TRBD1 (6 bases). CDR1 and CDR2 (germline): MNHEY, SVGEGT. Trimming cost V 6 bases and J 0 bases, with 15 bases left between them. There are 17 residues in the CDR3. The DNA for the CDR3 is TGTGCCAGCAGAATCTCGGGACACTACTCTGGGGCCAACGTCCTGACTTTC. This gives the protein CASRISGHYSGANVLTF.

This clonotype has ten or more counts. The V call is TRBV7-2, the J call TRBJ1-5; the D is unclear. Between the trimmed V and J ends, which lost 1 base and 4 bases, there was a span of 11 bases. Looked up from germline, CDR1 is SGHTA and CDR2 is FQGNSA. The CDR3 consists of 15 residues. Here the CDR3 reads CASSLDATANQPQHF. The DNA of the CDR3 is TGTGCCAGCAGCTTAGACGCTACAGCGAATCAGCCCCAGCATTTT.

On this clonotype itself: A much larger clone lies one base from this, so it may be a read error. The chain combines TRBV7-2 with TRBJ1-5; D remains unclear. The V gene lost 3 bases and the J gene lost 5 bases, with 8 bases spanning the gap. The CDR3 is 13 residues long. Germline assignment: CDR1 SGHTA and CDR2 FQGNSA. The CDR3 coding sequence is TGTGCCAGCAGCTTTGACGGCGATCAGCCCCAGCATTTT. This encodes CASSFDGDQPQHF.

This clonotype was recorded many times. DNA of the CDR3: TGTGCCAGCAGCCAAGGCCGCGCGGCCAGCTACAATGAGCAGTTCTTC. It translates to CASSQGRAASYNEQFF. This sequence joins TRBV14 and TRBJ2-1; no clear D gene. V was pared by 1 base and J by 3 bases, with 13 bases between. From germline, CDR1 is SGHDN and CDR2 FVKESK. The CDR3 has 16 residues.

Remarks on this clonotype: A much larger clone lies one base from this, so it may be a read error. The V gene is TRBV6-5, the J gene TRBJ2-7; 7 nucleotides line up with TRBD2. The CDR3 runs 15 residues. In germline, CDR1 is MNHEY, CDR2 SVGAGI. CDR3 DNA sequence: TGTGCCAGCATAAGGGAGGGCGGGAGTTTCTACGAGCAGTGCTTC. Residues: CASIREGGSFYEQCF.

For this clonotype: A far larger clone is only one base removed, so a read error is likely. The chain is built from TRBV11-3 and TRBJ1-2, with D tentatively TRBD1 (5 bases). Germline V gene lookup returns CDR1 SGHNT and CDR2 YENEEA. The CDR3 is made up of 14 amino acids. With 0 bases removed from V and 4 bases from J, the gap between germline ends came to 9 bases. The CDR3 sequence is CASSLDGDSYGYTF. The CDR3 bases are TGTGCCAGCAGCTTAGATGGCGACAGCTATGGCTACACCTTC.

The chain has TRBV5-4 and TRBJ2-3, with D perhaps matching TRBD2 (5 bases). V lost 4 bases and J lost 3, with 15 bases in between. Looked up from germline, CDR1 is SGHNT and CDR2 is YYREEE (reference sequence). The CDR3 length is 15 residues. CDR3 nucleotide sequence: TGTGCCAGCAGCACCGCCGGACGCGGGACAGATACGCAGTATTTT. It translates to CASSTAGRGTDTQYF.

This clonotype has at least ten counts. This rearrangement joins TRBV15 to TRBJ2-4; no reliable D call. The germline V gene has CDR1 LNHNV and CDR2 YYDKDF (reference sequence). This CDR3 comprises 12 residues. The V end was cut by 6 bases, the J end by 9 bases, with 12 bases between. The CDR3 loop is CATSSTVGIQYF. Written as DNA, the CDR3 is TGTGCCACCAGTTCCACCGTGGGCATTCAGTACTTC.

This clonotype was recorded many times. The chain joins TRBV29-1 to TRBJ2-3; 7 nucleotides agree with TRBD1. This CDR3 contains 13 residues. With V trimmed by 8 bases and J by 2 bases, 7 bases remained unmatched. Germline V lookup: CDR1 SQVTM, CDR2 ANQGSEA. CDR3 nucleotides: TGCAGCTCCCGGACAGGAGACACAGATACGCAGTATTTT. It encodes CSSRTGDTDTQYF.